Listed here are 32 T cell receptor beta chains from one sample, sequenced in a study of cytomegalovirus exposure and HLA in healthy donors. With 60 Vbeta and 13 Jbeta primers, the PCR was carried out. Produced via immunoSEQ multiplex PCR; TCRdb's table is partial and in-frame only. The sample lists more than 50,000 clones; around 67% were seen once. Sequenced: PBMCs. The receptors were sampled from a woman aged 50 to 60 in good health and CMV-seropositive.

The J gene is TRBJ2-5, the V gene TRBV7-9; possibly TRBD1 for D (6 bases). In germline, CDR1 is SEHNR, CDR2 FQNEAQ (reference sequence). The V end lost 2 bases, the J end lost 3 bases, and 10 bases lay between the germline ends. The CDR3 is 14 residues long. Here the CDR3 DNA reads TGTGCCAGCAGCTTATCAGGGGCGGAAGAGACCCAGTACTTC. Protein product: CASSLSGAEETQYF. Supplemented by reference TRBV7-9 and TRBJ2-5, the full variable domain reads DTGVSQNPRHKITKRGQNVTFRCDPISEHNRLYWYRQTLGQGPEFLTYFQNEAQLEKSRLLSDRFSAERPKGSFSTLEIQRTEQGDSAMYLCASSLSGAEETQYFGPGTRLLVL.

This clone is a singleton in its sample. The chain employs TRBV4-2 and TRBJ2-3; TRBD2 might be the D (5 bases). The CDR3 is 14 amino acids. V was clipped by 5 bases and J by 1 base, with 10 bases between them. Per the germline V gene, CDR1 is LGHNA and CDR2 is YNFKEQ. The CDR3 here is CASSSLGGTDTQYF. The CDR3 bases are TGTGCCAGCAGCTCACTCGGGGGCACAGATACGCAGTATTTT.

This clone was seen a few times. The chain is built from TRBV6-6 and TRBJ1-1, with unresolved D. The CDR3 spans 14 residues. Germline values: CDR1 MNHNY, CDR2 SVGAGI (reference sequence). V was trimmed by 2 bases and J by 2 bases, leaving 9 bases between them. The DNA for the CDR3 is TGTGCCAGCAGTTACCGCCAGGAAAACACTGAAGCTTTCTTT. Translating gives CASSYRQENTEAFF.

The count of this clone is one. The chain carries TRBV5-6 and TRBJ2-3; TRBD2 matches 11 bases. The CDR3 is 19 amino acids. The trim removed 4 bases at V and 4 bases at J, leaving 17 bases unmatched. Germline assignment: CDR1 SGHDT and CDR2 YYEEEE. CDR3 DNA sequence: TGTGCCAGCAGCGGGGGGGAAATAGCGGGAGGGCCCCTGGCAGATACGCAGTATTTT. As protein: CASSGGEIAGGPLADTQYF.

DNA for the CDR3: TGTGCCAGCAGTTACAGTCCCGGGACTAGCGGGATCTCCTACAATGAGCAGTTCTTC. This gives the protein CASSYSPGTSGISYNEQFF. The chain has TRBV28 and TRBJ2-1, with 13 bases matching TRBD2. Looked up from germline, CDR1 is MDHEN and CDR2 is SYDVKM. The CDR3 has 19 amino acids. V lost 4 bases and J lost 0; bases outside the gene matches: 9.

The genes are TRBV18 and TRBJ2-5; no clear D. The CDR3 has 12 amino acids. Trimming left V 2 bases short and J 4 bases short, with 5 bases between. The germline CDR1 and CDR2 sequences are KGHSH and LQKENI. The CDR3 loop is CASSPIRETQYF. The CDR3 DNA follows: TGTGCCAGCTCACCAATCCGAGAGACCCAGTACTTC.

In this sample, this clone turned up once. The V call is TRBV20-1, the J call TRBJ1-1; D remains ambiguous. This CDR3 has 11 amino acids. Germline V gives CDR1 DFQATT, CDR2 SNEGSKA (reference sequence). The chain's CDR3 is CSSASYTEAFF. The CDR3 DNA sequence: TGCAGCTCCGCTAGTTACACTGAAGCTTTCTTT.

This rearrangement joins TRBV7-9 to TRBJ2-7; 7 bases map to TRBD1. Trimming cost V 5 bases and J 8 bases; bases outside gene matches: 9. CDR3 length: 13 residues. Germline loops: CDR1 SEHNR, CDR2 FQNEAQ (reference sequence). The CDR3 loop reads CASSLGTVPQQYF. CDR3 nucleotide sequence: TGTGCCAGCAGCCTCGGGACAGTCCCCCAGCAGTACTTC.

This chain connects TRBV27 to TRBJ2-7, with D perhaps TRBD1 (5 bases). The germline V gene has CDR1 MNHEY and CDR2 SMNVEV (reference sequence). V was cut by 4 bases and J by 5 bases, with 21 bases left in between. The CDR3 is 16 residues long. CDR3 nucleotide sequence: TGTGCCAGCAGTTCAATTGGGCTTGGGGCAAAAGACGAGCAGTACTTC. It translates to CASSSIGLGAKDEQYF.

The chain carries TRBV5-6 and TRBJ2-2, with a tentative D call TRBD2 (5 bases). Per the germline V gene, CDR1 is SGHDT and CDR2 is YYEEEE. The CDR3 is made up of 16 amino acids. Trimming took off 4 bases at V and 3 bases at J, with 16 bases between the two ends. The CDR3 here is CASSSSDGGHTGELFF. The CDR3 DNA reads as TGTGCCAGCAGCAGCTCGGACGGAGGTCACACCGGGGAGCTGTTTTTT.

The V and J genes are TRBV6-6 and TRBJ2-7; 8 nucleotides line up with TRBD1. The CDR3 sequence is 13 residues long. V was pared by 6 bases and J by 4 bases, with 5 bases of the junction left unmatched. Germline-derived CDR1 and CDR2 are MNHNY and SVGAGI (reference sequence). CDR3 residues: CASSPGTGYEQYF. The DNA of the CDR3 is TGTGCCAGCAGCCCCGGGACAGGTTACGAGCAGTACTTC.

This clone was found a few times. The CDR3 DNA reads as TGTGCCAGCTCCACGGGAGGGCCCCAGCATTTT. Translation gives CASSTGGPQHF. The V and J genes are TRBV18 and TRBJ1-5; no definite D call. The CDR3 is 11 amino acids. From germline, CDR1 is KGHSH and CDR2 LQKENI. With 6 bases removed from V and 9 bases from J, the gap between germline ends came to 9 bases.

This clone is a singleton in its sample. This chain uses TRBV9 with TRBJ1-4; D gene uncertain. The CDR3 is 14 residues long. With 1 base removed from V and 8 bases from J, the gap between germline ends came to 12 bases. Germline-derived CDR1 and CDR2 are SGDLS and YYNGEE. Written as DNA, the CDR3 is TGTGCCAGCAGCGTATCAGGTATATCCGAAAAACTGTTTTTT. Its protein is CASSVSGISEKLFF.

In regard to this clone: A read error may produce the germline difference seen at one junction end. The sample has other DNA sequences that encode this CDR3 too. The CDR3 region has the DNA TGCGCCAGCAGTGAATCACAAGTTGGGCTTGGCAGCAATCAGCCCCAGCATTTT. Encoded protein: CASSESQVGLGSNQPQHF. The chain employs TRBV6-1 and TRBJ1-5; D ambiguous. This CDR3 is 18 amino acids long. The V gene's germline CDR1 is MNHNS and CDR2 SASEGT.

This clone has just one count. The chain is built from TRBV7-2 and TRBJ1-1; 7 positions agree with TRBD1. V shed 5 bases and J 3 bases; nucleotides not matched to a gene: 9. There are 15 residues in the CDR3. Germline CDR1 SGHTA, CDR2 FQGNSA. The CDR3 loop is CASSLRQGVYTEAFF. As DNA, the CDR3 is TGTGCCAGCAGCCTGAGACAGGGTGTATACACTGAAGCTTTCTTT.

This clone was observed a single time. The V call is TRBV19, the J call TRBJ2-1; 8 nucleotides line up with TRBD1. The CDR3 has 15 residues. Germline CDR1 is LNHDA and CDR2 is SQIVND (reference sequence). V trimming: 1 base; J trimming: 8 bases; junction bases outside the gene matches: 7. The CDR3 reads CASSIGAGGEDEQFF. The DNA of the CDR3 is TGTGCCAGTAGTATAGGGGCAGGGGGCGAGGATGAGCAGTTCTTC.

This sequence joins TRBV7-2 and TRBJ2-2, with a weak D call TRBD2 (5 bases). The CDR3 totals 15 residues. In germline, CDR1 is SGHTA, CDR2 FQGNSA. The V end was cut by 5 bases, the J end by 5 bases, with 15 bases between. This CDR3 reads CASSLGRGETGELFF. DNA of the CDR3: TGTGCCAGCAGCCTCGGACGGGGAGAAACCGGGGAGCTGTTTTTT.

The CDR3: CASSERRDRALLGNQPQHF. Here the CDR3 DNA reads TGTGCCAGCAGTGAAAGACGGGACAGGGCCCTCTTGGGCAATCAGCCCCAGCATTTT. This chain links TRBV6-1 with TRBJ1-5; 9 bases are shared with TRBD1. Germline CDR1 is MNHNS and CDR2 is SASEGT. There are 19 residues in the CDR3. The V gene end was trimmed by 2 bases and the J gene end by 2 bases; junction bases not matched to a gene: 13.

V is TRBV7-2 and J is TRBJ2-1; 10 bases are shared with TRBD2. The CDR3 sequence is 15 residues long. Germline V gives CDR1 SGHTA, CDR2 FQGNSA. With V trimmed by 7 bases and J by 4 bases, 7 bases remained unmatched. CDR3 sequence: CASTPGTSAYNEQFF. CDR3 in DNA: TGTGCCAGCACCCCTGGGACTAGCGCTTACAATGAGCAGTTCTTC. The whole variable domain, remainder taken from reference TRBV7-2 and TRBJ2-1, is GAGVSQSPSNKVTEKGKDVELRCDPISGHTALYWYRQSLGQGLEFLIYFQGNSAPDKSGLPSDRFSAERTGGSVSTLTIQRTQQEDSAVYLCASTPGTSAYNEQFFGPGTRLTVL.

This clone was seen more than once but under ten times. This chain uses TRBV6-6 with TRBJ1-5, with TRBD1 as a possible D gene (5 bases). V was shortened by 8 bases and J by 6 bases, with 11 bases between the two germline ends. Germline V gene sequence: CDR1 MNHNY, CDR2 SVGAGI (reference sequence). The length of the CDR3 is 12 residues. The CDR3 loop is CASQGGGQPQHF. CDR3 coding DNA: TGTGCCAGCCAGGGAGGAGGTCAGCCCCAGCATTTT.

The rearrangement joins TRBV11-3 to TRBJ2-1; D is possibly TRBD1 (7 bases). In germline, CDR1 is SGHNT, CDR2 YENEEA. The ends were cut back, 5 bases at V and 9 bases at J, with 17 bases in the middle. The CDR3 is made up of 14 amino acids. This CDR3 is CASSPGGIASEQFF. The CDR3 region has the DNA TGTGCCAGCAGCCCAGGGGGGATAGCCTCTGAGCAGTTCTTC.

This rearrangement joins TRBV19 to TRBJ2-5; 7 bases fit TRBD1. Germline V gives CDR1 LNHDA, CDR2 SQIVND (reference sequence). The CDR3 covers 14 residues. The V segment lost 6 bases and the J segment 3 bases; nucleotides outside the gene matches: 7. Here the CDR3 reads CASRATGHEETQYF. The CDR3 bases are TGTGCCAGTAGAGCGACAGGGCACGAAGAGACCCAGTACTTC.

This clone was counted at least ten times. V is TRBV4-1 and J is TRBJ2-1; 9 bases match TRBD1. The germline V gene encodes CDR1 MGHRA and CDR2 YSYEKL. Trimming cost V 7 bases and J 2 bases; bases outside gene matches: 9. This CDR3 contains 16 residues. The DNA of the CDR3 is TGCGCCAGCAAAGCACAGGGGACAGGGCCCTACAATGAGCAGTTCTTC. Its translation: CASKAQGTGPYNEQFF.

V gene TRBV2 combines with J gene TRBJ2-1; maybe TRBD2 (5 bases). The V gene's germline CDR1 is SNHLY and CDR2 FYNNEI. This CDR3 has 17 residues. Trimming removed 6 bases from V and 7 bases from J, with 25 bases in between. The CDR3: CASSPGVALLLGNEQFF. The DNA of the CDR3 is TGTGCCAGCAGCCCCGGGGTAGCGTTACTCCTAGGGAATGAGCAGTTCTTC.

CDR3 in amino acids: CASNPTSGRYNEQFF. CDR3 coding DNA: TGTGCCAGTAACCCGACTAGCGGGAGGTACAATGAGCAGTTCTTC. The chain has TRBV19 and TRBJ2-1, with 13 bases identical to TRBD2. This CDR3 spans 15 amino acids. The junction had 4 bases not matched to a gene; V was cut back by 7 bases and J by 4 bases. Per the germline V gene, CDR1 is LNHDA and CDR2 is SQIVND (reference sequence).

This clone turned up a few times. CDR3 nucleotides: TGTGCCAGCAGCCACTACAGGGTGATCTACAATGAGCAGTTCTTC. Translation gives CASSHYRVIYNEQFF. V is TRBV7-9 and J is TRBJ2-1, with D perhaps TRBD1 (6 bases). This CDR3 region has 15 residues. Trimming left V 5 bases short and J 3 bases short, with 14 bases between. In germline, CDR1 is SEHNR, CDR2 FQNEAQ (reference sequence).

Concerning this clone itself: Because the CDR3 is missing its conserved closing phenylalanine or tryptophan, this is likely a read error. The chain couples TRBV7-2 to TRBJ1-3; D is ambiguous. V lost 1 base and J lost 4, with 8 bases in between. Germline loops: CDR1 SGHTA, CDR2 FQGNSA. This CDR3 comprises 14 residues. The CDR3 region has the DNA TGTGCCAGCAGCTTAGGGGTGGCAGGAAACACCATATATGTT. It yields the protein CASSLGVAGNTIYV.

CDR3 sequence (DNA): TGCGCCAGCAGTGAACGGGGGGGATACGAGCAGTACTTC. Residues: CASSERGGYEQYF. The chain couples TRBV10-2 to TRBJ2-7, with 8 bases fitting TRBD2. The CDR3 is 13 amino acids. CDR1 is WSHSY and CDR2 is SAAADI in the germline V gene. V shed 3 bases, J shed 4 bases, and the junction held 2 bases outside the gene matches.

This sequence joins TRBV6-6 and TRBJ2-7, with D tentatively TRBD2 (6 bases). Trimming stripped 5 bases from V and 7 bases from J, with 9 bases between. Germline assignment: CDR1 MNHNY and CDR2 SVGAGI (reference sequence). The CDR3 has 11 residues. CDR3 in DNA: TGTGCCAGCAGTCACGGGGGAGAGCAGTACTTC. This codes for CASSHGGEQYF.

The chain couples TRBV4-1 to TRBJ2-7, with a possible D match to TRBD2 (5 bases). Germline CDR1 MGHRA, CDR2 YSYEKL. This CDR3 contains 13 residues. Trimming took 1 base from V and 5 from J, leaving 9 bases between them. This chain's CDR3 is CASSQGSGNEQYF. The CDR3 DNA follows: TGCGCCAGCAGCCAAGGGTCGGGGAACGAGCAGTACTTC.

V gene TRBV27 combines with J gene TRBJ1-5; a weak D match, TRBD1 (5 bases). Germline V lookup: CDR1 MNHEY, CDR2 SMNVEV (reference sequence). The CDR3 is 15 residues long. V lost 8 bases to trimming and J lost 2 bases, with 16 bases between them. The CDR3 DNA reads as TGTGCCAGCCGAAGGACATGGAATGGCAATCAGCCCCAGCATTTT. This sequence encodes CASRRTWNGNQPQHF.

The V call is TRBV28, the J call TRBJ2-2, with 10 nucleotides matching TRBD2. The V segment lost 6 bases and the J segment 6 bases; nucleotides outside the gene matches: 10. CDR1 MDHEN and CDR2 SYDVKM come from the germline V gene. The CDR3 runs 16 residues. CDR3 residues: CASSSGGAKSAGELFF. The CDR3 DNA reads as TGTGCCAGCAGCAGCGGGGGGGCCAAGTCGGCCGGGGAGCTGTTTTTT. The full variable domain, in which reference TRBV28 and TRBJ2-2 provide the parts outside the CDR3, is DVKVTQSSRYLVKRTGEKVFLECVQDMDHENMFWYRQDPGLGLRLIYFSYDVKMKEKGDIPEGYSVSREKKERFSLILESASTNQTSMYLCASSSGGAKSAGELFFGEGSRLTVL.